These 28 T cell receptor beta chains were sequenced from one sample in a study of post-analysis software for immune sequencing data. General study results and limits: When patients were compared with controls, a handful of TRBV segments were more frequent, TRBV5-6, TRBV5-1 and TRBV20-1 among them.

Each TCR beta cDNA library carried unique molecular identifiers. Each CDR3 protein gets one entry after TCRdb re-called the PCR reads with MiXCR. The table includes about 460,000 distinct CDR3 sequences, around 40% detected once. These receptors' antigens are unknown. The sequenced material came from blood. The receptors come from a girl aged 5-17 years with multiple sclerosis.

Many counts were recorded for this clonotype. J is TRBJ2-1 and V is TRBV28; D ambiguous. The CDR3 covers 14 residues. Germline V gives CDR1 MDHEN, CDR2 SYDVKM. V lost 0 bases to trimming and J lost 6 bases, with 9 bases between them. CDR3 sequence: CASSLWDGFNEQFF. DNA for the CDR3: TGTGCCAGCAGTTTATGGGACGGATTCAATGAGCAGTTCTTC.

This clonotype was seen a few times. Here the CDR3 DNA reads TGTGCCAGCAGCCAGCCGGCGAACACCGGGGAGCTGTTTTTT. Protein product: CASSQPANTGELFF. This chain connects TRBV7-9 to TRBJ2-2; unclear D gene. Germline-derived CDR1 and CDR2 are SEHNR and FQNEAQ (reference sequence). The V and J ends lost 5 bases and 0 bases respectively, with 7 bases between them. The CDR3 extends over 14 amino acids.

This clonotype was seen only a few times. The CDR3 region is CSARAGSGSPYEQYF. The CDR3 nucleotides read TGCAGTGCTAGGGCTGGTAGCGGGAGCCCCTACGAGCAGTACTTC. The V and J genes are TRBV20-1 and TRBJ2-7, with 9 bases matching TRBD2. The CDR3 totals 15 residues. V shed 3 bases and J 2 bases; nucleotides not matched to a gene: 8. Looked up from germline, CDR1 is DFQATT and CDR2 is SNEGSKA (reference sequence).

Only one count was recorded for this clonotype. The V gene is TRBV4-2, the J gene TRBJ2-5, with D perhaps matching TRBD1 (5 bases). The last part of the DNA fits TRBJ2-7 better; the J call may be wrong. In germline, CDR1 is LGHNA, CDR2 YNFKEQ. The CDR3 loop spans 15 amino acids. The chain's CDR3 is CASSQGQLGRYEQYF. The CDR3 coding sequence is TGTGCCAGCAGCCAAGGTCAGTTGGGGCGGTACGAGCAGTACTTC.

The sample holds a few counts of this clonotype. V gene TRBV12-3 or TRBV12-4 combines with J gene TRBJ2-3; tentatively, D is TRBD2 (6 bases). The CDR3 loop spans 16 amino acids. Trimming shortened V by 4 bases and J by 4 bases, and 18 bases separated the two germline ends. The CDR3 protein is CASSSPRERLSDTQYF. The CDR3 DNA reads TGTGCCAGCAGTTCCCCCCGGGAGAGGCTCTCAGATACGCAGTATTTT.

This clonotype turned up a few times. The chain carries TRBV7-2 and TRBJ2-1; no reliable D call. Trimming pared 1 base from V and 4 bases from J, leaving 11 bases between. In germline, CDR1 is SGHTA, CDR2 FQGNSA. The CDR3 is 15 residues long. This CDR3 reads CASSLEAAAYNEQFF. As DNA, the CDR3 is TGTGCCAGCAGCTTAGAGGCAGCAGCTTACAATGAGCAGTTCTTC.

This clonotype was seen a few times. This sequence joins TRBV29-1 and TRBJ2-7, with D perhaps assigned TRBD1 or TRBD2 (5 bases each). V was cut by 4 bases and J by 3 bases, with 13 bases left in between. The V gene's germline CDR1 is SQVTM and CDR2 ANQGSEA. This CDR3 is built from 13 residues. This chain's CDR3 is CSVVGEIGYEQYF. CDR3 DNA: TGCAGCGTTGTGGGGGAGATAGGCTACGAGCAGTACTTC.

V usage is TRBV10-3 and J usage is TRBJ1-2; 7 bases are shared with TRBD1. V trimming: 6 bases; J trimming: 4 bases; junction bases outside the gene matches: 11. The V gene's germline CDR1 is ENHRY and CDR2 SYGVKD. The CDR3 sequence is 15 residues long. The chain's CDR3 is CAIRIRQGQLYGYTF. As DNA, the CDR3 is TGTGCCATCAGGATCCGACAGGGCCAACTCTATGGCTACACCTTC.

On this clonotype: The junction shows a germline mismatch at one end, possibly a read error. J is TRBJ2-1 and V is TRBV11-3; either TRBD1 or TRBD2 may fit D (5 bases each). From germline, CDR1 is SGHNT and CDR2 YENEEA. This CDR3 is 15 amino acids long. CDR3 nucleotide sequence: TGTGCCAACAGCTGGGGACGGAACTCCTACAATGAGCAGTTCTTC. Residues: CANSWGRNSYNEQFF.

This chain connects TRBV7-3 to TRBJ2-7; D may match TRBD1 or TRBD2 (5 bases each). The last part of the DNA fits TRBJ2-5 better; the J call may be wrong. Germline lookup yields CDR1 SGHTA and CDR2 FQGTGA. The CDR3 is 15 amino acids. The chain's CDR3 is CASSSKGPPGETQYF. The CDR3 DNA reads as TGTGCCAGCAGCTCAAAGGGACCGCCTGGGGAGACCCAGTACTTC.

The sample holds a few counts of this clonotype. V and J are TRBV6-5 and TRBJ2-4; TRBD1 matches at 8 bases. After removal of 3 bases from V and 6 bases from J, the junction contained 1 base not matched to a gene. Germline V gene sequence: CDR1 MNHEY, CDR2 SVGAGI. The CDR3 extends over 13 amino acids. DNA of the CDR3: TGTGCCAGCAGTTATGGGACAGGAAACATTCAGTACTTC. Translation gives CASSYGTGNIQYF.

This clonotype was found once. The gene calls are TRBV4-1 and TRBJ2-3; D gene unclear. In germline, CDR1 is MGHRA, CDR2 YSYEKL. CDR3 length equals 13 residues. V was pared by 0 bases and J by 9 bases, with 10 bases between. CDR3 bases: TGCGCCAGCAGCCAAGACGACACCGTAACGCAGTATTTT. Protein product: CASSQDDTVTQYF.

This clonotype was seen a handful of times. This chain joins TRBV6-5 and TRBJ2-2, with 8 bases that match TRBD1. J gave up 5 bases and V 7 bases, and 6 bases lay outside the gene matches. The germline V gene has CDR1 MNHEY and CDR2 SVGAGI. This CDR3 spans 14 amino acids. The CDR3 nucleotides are TGTGCCAGCAAGACAGGGGTTCGGACCGGGGAGCTGTTTTTT. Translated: CASKTGVRTGELFF.

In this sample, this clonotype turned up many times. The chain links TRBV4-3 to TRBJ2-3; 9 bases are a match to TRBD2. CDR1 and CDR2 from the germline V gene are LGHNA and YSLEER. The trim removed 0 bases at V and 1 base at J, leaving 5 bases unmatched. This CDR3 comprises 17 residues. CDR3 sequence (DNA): TGCGCCAGCAGCCAAGATTTCCGGACTAGCGGCACAGATACGCAGTATTTT. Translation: CASSQDFRTSGTDTQYF.

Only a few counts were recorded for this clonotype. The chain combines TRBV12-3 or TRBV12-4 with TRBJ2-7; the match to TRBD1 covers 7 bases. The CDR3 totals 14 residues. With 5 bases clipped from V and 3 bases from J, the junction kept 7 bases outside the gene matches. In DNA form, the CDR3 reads TGTGCCAGCAGTGGACAGGTAACCAGCTACGAGCAGTACTTC. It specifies CASSGQVTSYEQYF.

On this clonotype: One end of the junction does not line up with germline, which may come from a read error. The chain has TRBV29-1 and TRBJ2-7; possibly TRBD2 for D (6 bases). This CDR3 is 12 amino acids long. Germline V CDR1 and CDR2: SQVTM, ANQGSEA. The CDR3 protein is CSVELDGGRLFF. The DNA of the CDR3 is TGCAGCGTTGAATTGGACGGAGGGAGGCTCTTCTTC.

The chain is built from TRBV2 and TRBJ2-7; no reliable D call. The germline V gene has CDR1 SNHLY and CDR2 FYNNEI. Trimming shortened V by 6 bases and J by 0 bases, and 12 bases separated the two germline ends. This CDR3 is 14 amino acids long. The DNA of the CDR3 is TGTGCCAGCAGATACGACATTTCCTCCTACGAGCAGTACTTC. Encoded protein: CASRYDISSYEQYF.

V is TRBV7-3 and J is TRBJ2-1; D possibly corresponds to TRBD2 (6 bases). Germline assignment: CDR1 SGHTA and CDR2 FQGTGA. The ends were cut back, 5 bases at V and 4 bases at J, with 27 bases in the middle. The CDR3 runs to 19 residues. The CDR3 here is CASSPSQLFYGGGYNEQFF. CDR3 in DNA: TGTGCCAGCAGCCCATCCCAACTATTTTACGGTGGGGGGTACAATGAGCAGTTCTTC.

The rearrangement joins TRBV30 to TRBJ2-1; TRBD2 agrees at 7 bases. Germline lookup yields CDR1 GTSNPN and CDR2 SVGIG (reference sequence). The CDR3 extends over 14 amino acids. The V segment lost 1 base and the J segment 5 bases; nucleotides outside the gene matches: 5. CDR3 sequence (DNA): TGTGCCTGGAGTGCTGGACTAGGGAACAATGAGCAGTTCTTC. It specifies CAWSAGLGNNEQFF.

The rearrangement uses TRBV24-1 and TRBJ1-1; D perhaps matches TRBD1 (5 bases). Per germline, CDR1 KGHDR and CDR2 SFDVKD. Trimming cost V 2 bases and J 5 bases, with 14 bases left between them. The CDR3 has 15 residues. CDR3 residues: CATSDSAQGFTEAFF. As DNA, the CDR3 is TGTGCCACCAGTGATTCCGCGCAGGGATTTACTGAAGCTTTCTTT.

The CDR3 bases are TGTGCCAGCAGCTTTTCGAGTACGGAGACCCAGTACTTC. It specifies CASSFSSTETQYF. The rearrangement joins TRBV5-6 to TRBJ2-5; no definite D call. The CDR3 covers 13 residues. Germline CDR1 is SGHDT and CDR2 is YYEEEE. The V end lost 2 bases, the J end lost 5 bases, and 10 bases lay between the germline ends. The variable domain in full, with the rest retrieved from reference TRBV5-6 and TRBJ2-5, is DAGVTQSPTHLIKTRGQQVTLRCSPKSGHDTVSWYQQALGQGPQFIFQYYEEEERQRGNFPDRFSGHQFPNYSSELNVNALLLGDSALYLCASSFSSTETQYFGPGTRLLVL.

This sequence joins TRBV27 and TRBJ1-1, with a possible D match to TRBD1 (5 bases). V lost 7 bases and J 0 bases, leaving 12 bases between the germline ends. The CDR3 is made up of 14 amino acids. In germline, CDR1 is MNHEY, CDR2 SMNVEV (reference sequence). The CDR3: CASNPREMNTEAFF. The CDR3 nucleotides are TGTGCCAGCAACCCCAGGGAGATGAACACTGAAGCTTTCTTT.

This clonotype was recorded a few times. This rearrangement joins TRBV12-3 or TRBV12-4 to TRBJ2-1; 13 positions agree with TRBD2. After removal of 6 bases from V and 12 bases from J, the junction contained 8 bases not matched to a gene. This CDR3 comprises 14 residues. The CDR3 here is CASRRTSGSRGQFF. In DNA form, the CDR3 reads TGTGCCAGCAGAAGGACTAGCGGGAGTAGGGGGCAGTTCTTC.

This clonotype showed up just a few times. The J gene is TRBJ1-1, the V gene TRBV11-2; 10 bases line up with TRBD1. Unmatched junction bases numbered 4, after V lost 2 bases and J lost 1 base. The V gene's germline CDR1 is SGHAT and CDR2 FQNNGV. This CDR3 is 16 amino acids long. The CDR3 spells CASSLMTGGWNTEAFF. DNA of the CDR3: TGTGCCAGCAGCTTAATGACAGGGGGCTGGAACACTGAAGCTTTCTTT. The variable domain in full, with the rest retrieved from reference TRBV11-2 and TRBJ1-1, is EAGVAQSPRYKIIEKRQSVAFWCNPISGHATLYWYQQILGQGPKLLIQFQNNGVVDDSQLPKDRFSAERLKGVDSTLKIQPAKLEDSAVYLCASSLMTGGWNTEAFFGQGTRLTVV.

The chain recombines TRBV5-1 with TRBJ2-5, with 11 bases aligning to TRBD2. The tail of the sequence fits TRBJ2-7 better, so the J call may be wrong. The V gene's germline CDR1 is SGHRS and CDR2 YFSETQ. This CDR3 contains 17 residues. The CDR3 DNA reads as TGCGCCAGCAGTACAAAACCGACTAGCGGGGTGTCCTACGAGCAGTACTTC. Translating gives CASSTKPTSGVSYEQYF.

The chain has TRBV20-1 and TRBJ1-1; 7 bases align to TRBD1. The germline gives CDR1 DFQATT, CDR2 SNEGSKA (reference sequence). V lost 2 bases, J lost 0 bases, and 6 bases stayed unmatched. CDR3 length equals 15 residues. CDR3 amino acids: CSARTTGNMNTEAFF. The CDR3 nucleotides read TGCAGTGCTAGAACGACAGGGAACATGAACACTGAAGCTTTCTTT.

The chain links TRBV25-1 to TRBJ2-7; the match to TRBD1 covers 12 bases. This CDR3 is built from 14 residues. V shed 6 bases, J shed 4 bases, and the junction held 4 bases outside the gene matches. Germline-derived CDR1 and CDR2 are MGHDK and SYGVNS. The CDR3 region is CASRGTGGKYEQYF. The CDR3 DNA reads TGTGCCAGCAGGGGGACAGGGGGCAAATACGAGCAGTACTTC.

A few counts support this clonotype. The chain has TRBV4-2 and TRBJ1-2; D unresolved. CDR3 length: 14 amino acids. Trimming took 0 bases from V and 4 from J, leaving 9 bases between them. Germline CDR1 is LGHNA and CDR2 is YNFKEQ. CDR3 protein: CASSQEEGSYGYTF. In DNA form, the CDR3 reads TGTGCCAGCAGCCAAGAAGAGGGATCCTATGGCTACACCTTC.